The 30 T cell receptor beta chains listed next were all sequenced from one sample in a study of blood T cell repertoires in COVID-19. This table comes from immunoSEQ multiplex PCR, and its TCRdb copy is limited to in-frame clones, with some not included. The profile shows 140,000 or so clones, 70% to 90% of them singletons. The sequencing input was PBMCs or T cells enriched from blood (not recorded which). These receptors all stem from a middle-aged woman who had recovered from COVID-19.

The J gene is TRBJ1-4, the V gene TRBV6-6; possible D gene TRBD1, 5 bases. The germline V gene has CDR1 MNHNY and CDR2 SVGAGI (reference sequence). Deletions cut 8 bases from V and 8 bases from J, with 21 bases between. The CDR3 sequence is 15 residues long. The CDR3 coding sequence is TGTGCCAGCGGTATAGGGGCATGGGAAGGGGAAAAACTGTTTTTT. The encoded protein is CASGIGAWEGEKLFF.

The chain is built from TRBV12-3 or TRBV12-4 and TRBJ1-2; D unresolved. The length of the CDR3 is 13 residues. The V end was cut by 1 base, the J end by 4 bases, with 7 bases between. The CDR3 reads CASSLGQSYGYTF. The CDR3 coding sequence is TGTGCCAGCAGTTTAGGGCAGTCCTATGGCTACACCTTC.

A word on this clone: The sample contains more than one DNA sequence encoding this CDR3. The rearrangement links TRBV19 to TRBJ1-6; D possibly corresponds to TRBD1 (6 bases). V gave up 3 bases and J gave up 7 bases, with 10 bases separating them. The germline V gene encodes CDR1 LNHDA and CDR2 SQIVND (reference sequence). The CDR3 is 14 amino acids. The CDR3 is CASSIRQGNSPLHF. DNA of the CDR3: TGTGCCAGTAGTATTCGGCAGGGGAATTCACCCCTCCACTTT.

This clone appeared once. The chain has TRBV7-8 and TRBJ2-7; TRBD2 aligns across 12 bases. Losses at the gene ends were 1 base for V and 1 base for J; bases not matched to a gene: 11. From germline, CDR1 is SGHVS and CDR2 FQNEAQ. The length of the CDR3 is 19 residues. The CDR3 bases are TGTGCCAGCAGCTTAGGGACTAGCGGGGTCACCACACTTTCCTACGAGCAGTACTTC. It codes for CASSLGTSGVTTLSYEQYF.

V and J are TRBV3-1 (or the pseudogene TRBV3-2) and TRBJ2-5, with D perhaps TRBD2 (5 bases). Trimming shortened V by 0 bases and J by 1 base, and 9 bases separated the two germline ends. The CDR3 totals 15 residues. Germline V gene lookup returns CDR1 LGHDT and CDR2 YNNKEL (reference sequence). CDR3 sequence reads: CASSQDLSGQETQYF. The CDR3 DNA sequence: TGTGCCAGCAGCCAAGATTTAAGCGGCCAAGAGACCCAGTACTTC.

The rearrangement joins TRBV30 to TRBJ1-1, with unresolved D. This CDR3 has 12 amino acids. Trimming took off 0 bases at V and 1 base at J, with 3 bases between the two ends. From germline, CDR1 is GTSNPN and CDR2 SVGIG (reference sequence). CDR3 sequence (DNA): TGTGCCTGGAGTGTCGGGAACACTGAAGCTTTCTTT. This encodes CAWSVGNTEAFF. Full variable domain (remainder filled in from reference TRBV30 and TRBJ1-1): SQTIHQWPATLVQPVGSPLSLECTVEGTSNPNLYWYRQAAGRGLQLLFYSVGIGQISSEVPQNLSASRPQDRQFILSSKKLLLSDSGFYLCAWSVGNTEAFFGQGTRLTVV.

The CDR3 loop is CASSDGGWNEQFF. CDR3 nucleotide sequence: TGTGCCAGCAGTGATGGAGGGTGGAATGAGCAGTTCTTC. The V and J genes are TRBV14 and TRBJ2-1; perhaps TRBD2 as D (6 bases). The germline V gene has CDR1 SGHDN and CDR2 FVKESK. The CDR3 is made up of 13 amino acids. Trimming left V 6 bases short and J 7 bases short, with 13 bases between.

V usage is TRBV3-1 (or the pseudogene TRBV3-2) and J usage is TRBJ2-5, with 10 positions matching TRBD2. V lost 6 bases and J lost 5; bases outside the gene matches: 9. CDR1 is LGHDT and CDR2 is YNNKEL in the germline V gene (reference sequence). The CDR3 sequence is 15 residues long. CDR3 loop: CASRDLAGEWETQYF. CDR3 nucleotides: TGTGCCAGCAGAGACCTAGCGGGAGAGTGGGAGACCCAGTACTTC.

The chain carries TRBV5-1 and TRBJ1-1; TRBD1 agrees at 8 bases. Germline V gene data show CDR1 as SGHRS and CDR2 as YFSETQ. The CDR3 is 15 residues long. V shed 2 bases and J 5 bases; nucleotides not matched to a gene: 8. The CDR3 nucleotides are TGCGCCAGCAGCTTAGAGTCAGGGGGCCGTACTGAAGCTTTCTTT. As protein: CASSLESGGRTEAFF.

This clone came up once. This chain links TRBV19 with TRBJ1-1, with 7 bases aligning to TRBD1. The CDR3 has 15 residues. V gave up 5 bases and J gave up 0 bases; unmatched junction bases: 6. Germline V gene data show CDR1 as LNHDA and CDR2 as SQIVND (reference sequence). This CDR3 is CASSLGQLLNTEAFF. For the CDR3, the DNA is TGTGCCAGTAGTCTGGGACAGCTACTGAACACTGAAGCTTTCTTT.

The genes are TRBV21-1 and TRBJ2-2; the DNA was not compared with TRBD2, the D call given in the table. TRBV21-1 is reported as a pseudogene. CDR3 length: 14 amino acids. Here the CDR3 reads CASSKNGYAGELFF. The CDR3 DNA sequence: TGTGCCAGCAGCAAAAACGGGTACGCCGGGGAGCTGTTTTTT.

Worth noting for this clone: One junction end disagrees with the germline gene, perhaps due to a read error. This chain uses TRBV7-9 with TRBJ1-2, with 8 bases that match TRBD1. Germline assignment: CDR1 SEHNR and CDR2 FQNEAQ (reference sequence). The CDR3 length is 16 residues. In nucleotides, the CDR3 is TGTGCCAGCAGTCCTATCGGGACAGGCTCTAATTATGGCTACACCTTC. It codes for CASSPIGTGSNYGYTF. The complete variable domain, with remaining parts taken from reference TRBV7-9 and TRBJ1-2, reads DTGVSQNPRHKITKRGQNVTFRCDPISEHNRLYWYRQTLGQGPEFLTYFQNEAQLEKSRLLSDRFSAERPKGSFSTLEIQRTEQGDSAMYLCASSPIGTGSNYGYTFGSGTRLTVV.

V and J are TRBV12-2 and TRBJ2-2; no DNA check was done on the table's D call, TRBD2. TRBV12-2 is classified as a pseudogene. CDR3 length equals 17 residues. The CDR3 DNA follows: TGTGCAAGTCGCTTACCATGGAGCCAGACTAACACCGGGGAGCTGTTTTTT. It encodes CASRLPWSQTNTGELFF.

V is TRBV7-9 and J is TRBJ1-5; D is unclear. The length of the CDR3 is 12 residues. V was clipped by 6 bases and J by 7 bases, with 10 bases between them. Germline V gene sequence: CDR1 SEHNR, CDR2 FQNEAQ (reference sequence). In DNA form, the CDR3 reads TGTGCCAGCAGTGTAGCGGGGCAGCCCCAGCATTTT. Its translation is CASSVAGQPQHF.

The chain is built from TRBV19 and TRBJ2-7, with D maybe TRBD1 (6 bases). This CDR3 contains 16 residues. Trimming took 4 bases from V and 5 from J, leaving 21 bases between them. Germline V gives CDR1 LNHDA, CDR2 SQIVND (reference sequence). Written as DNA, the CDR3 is TGTGCCAGTAGTAGCCGGGCAGGACTCTACAGGGACGAGCAGTACTTC. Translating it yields CASSSRAGLYRDEQYF.

Here the CDR3 DNA reads TGCAGCGTTGACTCCAGGGGGGACCCCTACGAGCAGTACTTC. Translation gives CSVDSRGDPYEQYF. The genes are TRBV29-1 and TRBJ2-7; a possible D gene is TRBD1 (7 bases). CDR1 SQVTM and CDR2 ANQGSEA come from the germline V gene. This CDR3 contains 14 residues. V was shortened by 3 bases and J by 2 bases, with 14 bases between the two germline ends.

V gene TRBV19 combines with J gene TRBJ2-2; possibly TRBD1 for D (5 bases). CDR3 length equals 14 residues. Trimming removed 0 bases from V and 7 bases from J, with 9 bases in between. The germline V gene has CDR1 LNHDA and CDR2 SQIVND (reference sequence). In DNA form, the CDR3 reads TGTGCCAGTAGTATAGACAGGGTGCGCGGGGAGCTGTTTTTT. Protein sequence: CASSIDRVRGELFF.

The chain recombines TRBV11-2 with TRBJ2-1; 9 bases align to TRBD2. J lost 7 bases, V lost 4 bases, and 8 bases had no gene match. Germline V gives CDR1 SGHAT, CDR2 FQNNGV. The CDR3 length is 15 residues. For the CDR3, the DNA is TGTGCCAGCAGCTCGGGACTAGCTCTGAGGAATGAGCAGTTCTTC. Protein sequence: CASSSGLALRNEQFF.

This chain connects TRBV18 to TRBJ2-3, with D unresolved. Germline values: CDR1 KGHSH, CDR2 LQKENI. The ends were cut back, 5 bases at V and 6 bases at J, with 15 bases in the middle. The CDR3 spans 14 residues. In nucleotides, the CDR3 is TGTGCCAGCTCAGCAGACGGGTCCCCGGATACGCAGTATTTT. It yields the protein CASSADGSPDTQYF.

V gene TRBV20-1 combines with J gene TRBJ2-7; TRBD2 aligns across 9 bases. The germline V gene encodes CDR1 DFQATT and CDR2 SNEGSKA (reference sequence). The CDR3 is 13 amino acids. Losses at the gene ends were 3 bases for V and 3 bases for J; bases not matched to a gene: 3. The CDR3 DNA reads TGCAGTGCTAGTAGCGGGGGCCTCTACGAGCAGTACTTC. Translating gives CSASSGGLYEQYF.

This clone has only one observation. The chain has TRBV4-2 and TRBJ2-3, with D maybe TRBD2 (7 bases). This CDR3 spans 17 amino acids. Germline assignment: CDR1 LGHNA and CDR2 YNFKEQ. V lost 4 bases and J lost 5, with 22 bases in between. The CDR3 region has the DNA TGTGCCAGCAGCCCTAAGCTTAGCGGAGGGGGGGGAGATACGCAGTATTTT. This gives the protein CASSPKLSGGGGDTQYF.

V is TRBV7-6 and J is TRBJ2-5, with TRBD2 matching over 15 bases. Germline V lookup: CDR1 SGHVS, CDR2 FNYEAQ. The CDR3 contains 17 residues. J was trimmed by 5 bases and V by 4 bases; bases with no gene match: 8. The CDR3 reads CASSSLGLAGGIETQYF. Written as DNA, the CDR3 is TGTGCCAGCAGCTCCCTCGGACTAGCGGGAGGGATCGAGACCCAGTACTTC.

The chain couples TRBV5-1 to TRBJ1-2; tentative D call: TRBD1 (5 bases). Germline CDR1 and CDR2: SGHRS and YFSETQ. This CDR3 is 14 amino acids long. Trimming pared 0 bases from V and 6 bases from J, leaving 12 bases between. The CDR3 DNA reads TGCGCCAGCAGCTTGGCCCCAAGGGGCGATGGCTACACCTTC. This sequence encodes CASSLAPRGDGYTF. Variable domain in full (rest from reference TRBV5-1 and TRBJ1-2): KAGVTQTPRYLIKTRGQQVTLSCSPISGHRSVSWYQQTPGQGLQFLFEYFSETQRNKGNFPGRFSGRQFSNSRSEMNVSTLELGDSALYLCASSLAPRGDGYTFGSGTRLTVV.

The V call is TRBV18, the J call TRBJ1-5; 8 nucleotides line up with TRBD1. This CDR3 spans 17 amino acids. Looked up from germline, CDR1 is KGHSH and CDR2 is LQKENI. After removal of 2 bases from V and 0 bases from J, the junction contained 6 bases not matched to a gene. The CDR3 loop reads CASSPTDRDLSNQPQHF. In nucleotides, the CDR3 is TGTGCCAGCTCACCAACGGACAGGGACCTTAGCAATCAGCCCCAGCATTTT.

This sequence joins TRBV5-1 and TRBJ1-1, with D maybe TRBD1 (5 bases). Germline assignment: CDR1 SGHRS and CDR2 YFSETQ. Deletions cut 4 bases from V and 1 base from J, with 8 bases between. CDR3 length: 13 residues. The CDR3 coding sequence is TGCGCCAGCAGCCCGCAGGGGAACACTGAAGCTTTCTTT. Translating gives CASSPQGNTEAFF.

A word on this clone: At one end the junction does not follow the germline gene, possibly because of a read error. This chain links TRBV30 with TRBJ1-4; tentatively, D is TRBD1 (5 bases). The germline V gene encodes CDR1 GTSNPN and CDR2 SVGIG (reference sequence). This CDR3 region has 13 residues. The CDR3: CAWGVGLGEKLFF. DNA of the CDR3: TGTGCCTGGGGTGTGGGGCTCGGTGAAAAACTGTTTTTT.

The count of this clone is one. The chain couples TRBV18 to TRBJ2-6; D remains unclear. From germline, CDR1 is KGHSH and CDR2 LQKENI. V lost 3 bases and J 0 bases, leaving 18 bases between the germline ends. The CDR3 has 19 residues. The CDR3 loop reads CASSPYELYSISGANVLTF. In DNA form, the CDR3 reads TGTGCCAGCTCACCCTACGAGCTTTACAGCATCTCTGGGGCCAACGTCCTGACTTTC.

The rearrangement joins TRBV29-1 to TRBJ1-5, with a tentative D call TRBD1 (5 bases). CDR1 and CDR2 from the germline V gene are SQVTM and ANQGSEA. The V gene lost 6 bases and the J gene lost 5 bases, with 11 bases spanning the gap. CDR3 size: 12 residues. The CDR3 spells CSVGQRDQPQHF. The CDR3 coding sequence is TGCAGCGTGGGGCAGAGAGATCAGCCCCAGCATTTT.

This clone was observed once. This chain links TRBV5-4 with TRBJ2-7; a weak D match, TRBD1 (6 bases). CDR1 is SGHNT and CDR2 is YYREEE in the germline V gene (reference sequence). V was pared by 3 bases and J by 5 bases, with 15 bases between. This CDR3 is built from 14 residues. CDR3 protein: CASSSRQDINEQYF. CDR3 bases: TGTGCCAGCAGCTCGAGACAGGATATTAACGAGCAGTACTTC. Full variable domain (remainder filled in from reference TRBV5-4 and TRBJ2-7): ETGVTQSPTHLIKTRGQQVTLRCSSQSGHNTVSWYQQALGQGPQFIFQYYREEENGRGNFPPRFSGLQFPNYSSELNVNALELDDSALYLCASSSRQDINEQYFGPGTRLTVT.

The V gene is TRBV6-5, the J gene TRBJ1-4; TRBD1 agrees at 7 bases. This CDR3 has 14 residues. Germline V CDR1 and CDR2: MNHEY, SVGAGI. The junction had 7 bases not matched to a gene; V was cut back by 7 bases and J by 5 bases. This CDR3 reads CASNWDSPNEKLFF. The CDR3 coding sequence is TGTGCCAGCAACTGGGACAGCCCGAATGAAAAACTGTTTTTT.